This entry concerns a single TCR beta chain. Its specificity is not known. The sample comes from a study of monozygotic twins with inflammatory bowel disease. Broader study findings: Support was lacking for any single strong IBD-associated signal or clonotype. Patient repertoires may carry noise from differing immunosuppressive treatments.

Germline loops: CDR1 SGHRS, CDR2 YFSETQ. This CDR3 is built from 13 residues. Each UMI harboured a 6-nucleotide sample barcode and was appended via template switching. TCRdb re-called the 5' RACE reads and gives one entry per CDR3 protein, without DNA. The clone table shows about 300,000 distinct CDR3 sequences, with the ten largest holding about 5%. Sequenced input: blood. This rearrangement joins TRBV5-1 to TRBJ2-1. The sequence was obtained from a human donor with ulcerative colitis or Crohn's disease, or a healthy co-twin of an affected twin (not recorded which). The CDR3 is CASSLDINNEQFF.